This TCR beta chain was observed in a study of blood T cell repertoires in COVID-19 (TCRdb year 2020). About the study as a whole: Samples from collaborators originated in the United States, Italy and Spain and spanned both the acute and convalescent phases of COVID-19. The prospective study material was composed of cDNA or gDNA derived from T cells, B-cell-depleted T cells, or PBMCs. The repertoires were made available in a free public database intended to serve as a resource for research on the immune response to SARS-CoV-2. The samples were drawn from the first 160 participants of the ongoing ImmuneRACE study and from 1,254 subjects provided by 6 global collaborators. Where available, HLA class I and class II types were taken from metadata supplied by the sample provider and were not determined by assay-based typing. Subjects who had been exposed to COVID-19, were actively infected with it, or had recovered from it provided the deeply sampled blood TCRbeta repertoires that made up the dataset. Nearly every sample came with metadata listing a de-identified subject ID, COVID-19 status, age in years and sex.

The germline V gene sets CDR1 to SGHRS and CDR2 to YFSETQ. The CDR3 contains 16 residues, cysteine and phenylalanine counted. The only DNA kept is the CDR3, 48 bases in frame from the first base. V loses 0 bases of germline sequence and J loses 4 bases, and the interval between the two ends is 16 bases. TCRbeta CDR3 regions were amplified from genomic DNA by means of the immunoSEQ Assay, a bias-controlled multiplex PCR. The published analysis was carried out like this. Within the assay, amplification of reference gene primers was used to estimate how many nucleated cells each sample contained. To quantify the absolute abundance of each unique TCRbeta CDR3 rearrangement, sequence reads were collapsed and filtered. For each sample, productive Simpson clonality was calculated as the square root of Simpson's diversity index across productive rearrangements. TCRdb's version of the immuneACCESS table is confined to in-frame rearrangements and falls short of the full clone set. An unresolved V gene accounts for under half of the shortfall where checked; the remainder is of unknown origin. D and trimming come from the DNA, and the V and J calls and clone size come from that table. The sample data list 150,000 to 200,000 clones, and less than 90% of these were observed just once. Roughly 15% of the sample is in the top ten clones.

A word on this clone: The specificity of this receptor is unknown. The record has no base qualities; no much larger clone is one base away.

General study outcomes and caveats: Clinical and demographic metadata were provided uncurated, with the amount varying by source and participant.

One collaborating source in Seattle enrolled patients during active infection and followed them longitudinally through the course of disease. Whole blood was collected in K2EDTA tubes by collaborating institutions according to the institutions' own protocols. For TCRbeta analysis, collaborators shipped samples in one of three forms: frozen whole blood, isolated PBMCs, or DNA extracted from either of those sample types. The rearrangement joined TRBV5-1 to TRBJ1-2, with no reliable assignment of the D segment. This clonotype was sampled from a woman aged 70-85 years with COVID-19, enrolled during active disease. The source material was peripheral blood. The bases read TGCGCCAGCAGCTTGGGTTCAGAGGCTGCGGCCTATGGCTACACCTTC. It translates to CASSLGSEAAAYGYTF.